The present T cell receptor beta chain was sequenced within a study of blood T cell repertoires in COVID-19. Source study methods: Amplified reference gene primers provided the basis for estimating nucleated cell counts. TCRdb keeps only in-frame clones here, not all; method: immunoSEQ multiplex PCR. V and J calls plus clone size are reproduced from that table; the DNA served to infer D and trimming. There are about 270,000 clones in the sample; 70% to 90% occur only once, and approximately 10% lies in the top ten. The CDR3 consists of 12 residues. Deletions cut 2 bases from V and 10 bases from J, with 10 bases between. Germline V gene sequence: CDR1 MNHEY, CDR2 SVGEGT.

Input material: peripheral blood. The TCR sequence derives from a woman in her 70s with acute or convalescent COVID-19. The rearrangement joins TRBV6-2 or TRBV6-3 to TRBJ2-3, with D unresolved. As DNA, the CDR3 is TGTGCCAGCAGTTACGTAGGAGCCTCGCAGTATTTT. It yields the protein CASSYVGASQYF.